The TCR beta chain described here comes from a study of PD-1 blockade in mismatch repair-deficient tumors. Study context: All were previously treated, progressing patients with some twelve mismatch repair-deficient cancer types. General study results and limits: After pembrolizumab, tumor-resident clones rose rapidly, then generally contracted before radiologic responses.

The table came from immunoSEQ multiplex PCR; TCRdb's copy has only in-frame clones and leaves some out. The data show about 79,000 clones, roughly 80% seen once. The CDR3 is made up of 15 amino acids. Germline V gene sequence: CDR1 MNHNY, CDR2 SVGAGI (reference sequence). V was pared by 1 base and J by 6 bases, with 4 bases of the junction left unmatched. TCR sequencing covered a few patients who responded to pembrolizumab. About this clone itself: What it binds is unknown.

Sequencing was performed on peripheral blood, taken 44 weeks after starting pembrolizumab. The V call is TRBV6-6, the J call TRBJ2-3, with 10 positions matching TRBD2. The source of this sequence is an adult with mismatch repair-deficient cancer. In nucleotides, the CDR3 is TGTGCCAGCAGTTACTTGGGGACTAGCGAGGATACGCAGTATTTT. Protein sequence: CASSYLGTSEDTQYF.